A single sample is the source of the 3 T cell receptor beta chains below, sequenced in a study of vaccination and CD4 T cells after COVID-19. Their cognate antigens are unknown. Indicated treatment: approximately nine-day PBMC culture with coronavirus spike peptide pools or control peptides (ViraFEST assay). Sequencing of the DNA from cultured CD4+ T cells was carried out with the Oncomine TCR Beta short-read assay. In TCRdb, the PCR reads were re-called with MiXCR into one record per CDR3 protein. The sample contains approximately 8,100 distinct CDR3 sequences, roughly three fifths of which appear only once. Source material: CD4+ T cells from blood, cultured in vitro. These receptor sequences come from a human donor who had recovered from COVID-19.

This clonotype has more than one count but fewer than ten. V gene TRBV15 combines with J gene TRBJ1-6; D call uncertain. CDR3 length equals 16 residues. Per the germline V gene, CDR1 is LNHNV and CDR2 is YYDKDF (reference sequence). V gave up 0 bases and J gave up 0 bases, with 6 bases separating them. The CDR3, as DNA: TGTGCCACCAGCAGAGATGGGGACTCCTATAATTCACCCCTCCACTTT. It specifies CATSRDGDSYNSPLHF.

The chain uses TRBV19 and TRBJ1-5; D ambiguous. Germline CDR1 and CDR2: LNHDA and SQIVND (reference sequence). V was shortened by 3 bases and J by 0 bases, with 9 bases between the two germline ends. The CDR3 is 15 amino acids. The DNA for the CDR3 is TGTGCCAGTAGTATCGGCAGTAATAGCAATCAGCCCCAGCATTTT. Translation gives CASSIGSNSNQPQHF.

The chain links TRBV23-1 to TRBJ1-1; D uncertain. TRBV23-1 is treated as an ORF (open reading frame) with a function not yet certain. Trimming took 3 bases from V and 0 from J, leaving 8 bases between them. The CDR3 covers 14 residues. The DNA for the CDR3 is TGCGCCAGCAGTCAGGAACTCATGAACACTGAAGCTTTCTTT. Its protein product is CASSQELMNTEAFF.